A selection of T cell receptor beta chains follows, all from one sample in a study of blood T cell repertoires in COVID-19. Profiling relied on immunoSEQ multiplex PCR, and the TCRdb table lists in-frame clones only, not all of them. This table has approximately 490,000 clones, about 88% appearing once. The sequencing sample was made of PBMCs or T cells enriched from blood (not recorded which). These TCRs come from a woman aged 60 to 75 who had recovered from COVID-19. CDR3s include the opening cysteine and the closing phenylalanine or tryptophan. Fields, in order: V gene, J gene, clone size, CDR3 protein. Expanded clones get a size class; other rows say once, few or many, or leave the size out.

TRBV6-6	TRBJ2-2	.	CASSSGTVLAGELFF
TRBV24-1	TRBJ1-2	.	CATSDFGQSYGYTF
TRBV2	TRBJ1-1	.	CASSEGQGAGEAFF
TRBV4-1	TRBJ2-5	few	CASSQVPSGNLYQETQYF
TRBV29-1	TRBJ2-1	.	CSARGDSYNEQFF
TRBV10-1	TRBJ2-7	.	CASGDDSSYEQYF
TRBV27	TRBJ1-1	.	CASSRGQGSTEAFF
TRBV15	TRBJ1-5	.	CATSRDNRYSNQPQHF
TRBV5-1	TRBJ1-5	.	CASSLRTGGGQPQHF
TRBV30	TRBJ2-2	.	CAWKRQGSTGELFF
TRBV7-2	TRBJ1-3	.	CASSLEYSGNTIYF
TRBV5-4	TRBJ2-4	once	CASSSGTSGPLHIQYF
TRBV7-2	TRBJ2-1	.	CASSSQGTAGGKTYNEQFF
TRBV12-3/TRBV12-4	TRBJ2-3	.	CASSLMRKDTQYF
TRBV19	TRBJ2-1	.	CASSRTNGGNEQFF
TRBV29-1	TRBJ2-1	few	CSVAQQGSYNEQFF
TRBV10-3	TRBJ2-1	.	CAISRLAGEYNEQFF
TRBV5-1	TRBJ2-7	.	CASSFPQGLTYEQYF